These 10 T cell receptor beta chains were all obtained from the same sample, sequenced in a study of cytomegalovirus exposure and HLA in healthy donors. Primers for the PCR totalled 60 Vbeta and 13 Jbeta. The protocol was immunoSEQ multiplex PCR, while the TCRdb copy is restricted to in-frame clones and leaves out a portion. This sample has some 95,000 clones, with 80% found just once. The sample was PBMCs. The receptors originated from a man younger than 40 in good health and CMV-seronegative.

This rearrangement joins TRBV30 to TRBJ1-5, with 9 bases that match TRBD1. The CDR3 extends over 17 amino acids. The V and J ends lost 5 bases and 0 bases, in that order; junction bases with no gene match: 11. Germline V gives CDR1 GTSNPN, CDR2 SVGIG (reference sequence). The CDR3 nucleotides are TGTGCCTGGGCGGCCGGGACAGGGAGCTATAGCAATCAGCCCCAGCATTTT. This translates into CAWAAGTGSYSNQPQHF.

The V call is TRBV19, the J call TRBJ2-6; possible D gene TRBD1, 6 bases. This CDR3 is 17 amino acids long. CDR1 and CDR2 from the germline V gene are LNHDA and SQIVND (reference sequence). The V and J ends lost 4 bases and 0 bases respectively, with 13 bases between them. The CDR3 here is CASSTGALFSGANVLTF. The CDR3 DNA reads TGTGCCAGTAGTACAGGGGCCCTATTCTCTGGGGCCAACGTCCTGACTTTC.

This chain uses TRBV27 with TRBJ1-5; 7 bases are a match to TRBD1. V shed 11 bases, J shed 1 base, and the junction held 11 bases outside the gene matches. The CDR3 contains 15 residues. The germline V gene encodes CDR1 MNHEY and CDR2 SMNVEV (reference sequence). CDR3 amino acids: CAGTPTGTSNQPQHF. The CDR3 DNA sequence: TGTGCCGGCACCCCGACAGGGACCAGCAATCAGCCCCAGCATTTT.

Only a few counts were recorded for this clone. J is TRBJ1-5 and V is TRBV27; TRBD1 aligns across 11 bases. Trimming cost V 4 bases and J 6 bases; bases outside gene matches: 2. The CDR3 contains 14 residues. Germline V CDR1 and CDR2: MNHEY, SMNVEV (reference sequence). CDR3 amino acids: CASSSGQGAQPQHF. CDR3 in DNA: TGTGCCAGCAGTTCCGGACAGGGGGCTCAGCCCCAGCATTTT.

This chain connects TRBV2 to TRBJ2-2; TRBD1 is a possible D gene (5 bases). The CDR3 has 13 residues. V lost 3 bases, J lost 6 bases, and 8 bases lay in between. CDR1 is SNHLY, CDR2 FYNNEI, per germline. Written as DNA, the CDR3 is TGTGCCAGCAGTGACAGGGATTCCGGGGAGCTGTTTTTT. Translation gives CASSDRDSGELFF.

This chain joins TRBV7-2 and TRBJ2-3; 11 bases align to TRBD2. This CDR3 comprises 16 residues. Looked up from germline, CDR1 is SGHTA and CDR2 is FQGNSA. The V gene end was trimmed by 5 bases and the J gene end by 0 bases; junction bases not matched to a gene: 4. CDR3 nucleotide sequence: TGTGCCAGCAGCGCCCGGACTAGCGGGAGCACAGATACGCAGTATTTT. Protein product: CASSARTSGSTDTQYF.

The V call is TRBV4-1, the J call TRBJ1-2, with TRBD1 matching 8 bases. This CDR3 spans 17 amino acids. The V segment lost 0 bases and the J segment 8 bases; nucleotides outside the gene matches: 14. Germline CDR1 and CDR2: MGHRA and YSYEKL. CDR3 coding DNA: TGCGCCAGCAGCCAAGATCAGAAGGTCCAGGGGGCGGGAGGCTACACCTTC. This gives the protein CASSQDQKVQGAGGYTF.

This chain links TRBV9 with TRBJ1-1, with TRBD1 matching over 7 bases. This CDR3 contains 15 residues. Germline lookup yields CDR1 SGDLS and CDR2 YYNGEE. V lost 4 bases to trimming and J lost 1 base; unmatched junction nucleotides: 7. The DNA for the CDR3 is TGTGCCAGCAGCTTCGGGACAGTCCAGAACACTGAAGCTTTCTTT. This encodes CASSFGTVQNTEAFF.

The chain uses TRBV7-2 and TRBJ1-2; 7 nucleotides line up with TRBD1. Germline trimming cut 5 bases from V and 3 bases from J; bases unmatched to any gene: 3. The CDR3 loop spans 13 amino acids. Germline CDR1 SGHTA, CDR2 FQGNSA. The CDR3 DNA sequence: TGTGCCAGCAGCCCAGGGACAGACTATGGCTACACCTTC. Its translation: CASSPGTDYGYTF.

The chain has TRBV19 and TRBJ1-1, with 8 bases fitting TRBD1. Germline CDR1 reads LNHDA; CDR2 reads SQIVND (reference sequence). Trimming cost V 7 bases and J 1 base; bases outside gene matches: 5. This CDR3 contains 14 residues. DNA for the CDR3: TGTGCCAGTACCAGGACAGGGTGGAACACTGAAGCTTTCTTT. Its translation is CASTRTGWNTEAFF.